A selection of T cell receptor beta chains follows, all from one sample in a study of cytomegalovirus exposure and HLA in healthy donors. Profiled with immunoSEQ multiplex PCR; TCRdb holds only in-frame clones, not every one. The profile shows more than 110,000 clones, about 80% of them singletons. Sequenced input: PBMCs. These receptor sequences come from a male donor in good health and CMV-seronegative. CDR3s include the opening cysteine and the closing phenylalanine or tryptophan. D genes are given only for firm matches. Clone size is given for some rows only: seen once, a few or many times, or a class if the clone is expanded.

D: .
length: 14
J: TRBJ1-1
V: TRBV5-4
size: few
DNA: TGTGCCAGCAGCTTGGGAGGGTACGGCACTGAAGCTTTCTTT
CDR3: CASSLGGYGTEAFF

D: TRBD1
length: 15
J: TRBJ2-7
V: TRBV29-1
size: .
DNA: TGCAGCGTATCTCGGGGACAGGGTTTCAACTACGAGCAGTACTTC
CDR3: CSVSRGQGFNYEQYF

D: TRBD2
length: 15
J: TRBJ2-1
V: TRBV7-2
size: .
DNA: TGTGCCAGCAGCTCCCGCGGGGGGGCCACAAATGAGCAGTTCTTC
CDR3: CASSSRGGATNEQFF

D: TRBD1
length: 16
J: TRBJ1-5
V: TRBV6-6
size: .
DNA: TGTGCCAGCAGTTCATCCGGGACAGAGGGCAATCAGCCCCAGCATTTT
CDR3: CASSSSGTEGNQPQHF

D: TRBD2
length: 15
J: TRBJ2-3
V: TRBV5-4
size: few
DNA: TGTGCCAGCAGCGGTCAAGCGGGGGTTCAAGATACGCAGTATTTT
CDR3: CASSGQAGVQDTQYF

D: TRBD2
length: 15
J: TRBJ2-1
V: TRBV2
size: .
DNA: TGTGCCAGCAGCGCACTGACTAGCGGGGGAGATGAGCAGTTCTTC
CDR3: CASSALTSGGDEQFF

D: .
length: 13
J: TRBJ2-4
V: TRBV28
size: .
DNA: TGTGCCAGCGAGGGAGGAGCCAAAAACATTCAGTACTTC
CDR3: CASEGGAKNIQYF

D: TRBD1
length: 16
J: TRBJ2-2
V: TRBV5-1
size: .
DNA: TGCGCCAGCAGCTTGAGGGGACAGGGGAACACCGGGGAGTTGTTTTTT
CDR3: CASSLRGQGNTGELFF

D: .
length: 15
J: TRBJ1-4
V: TRBV11-3
size: .
DNA: TGTGCCAGCAGCGCGGGGGGGTCAACTAATGAAAAACTGTTTTTT
CDR3: CASSAGGSTNEKLFF

D: TRBD2
length: 16
J: TRBJ2-7
V: TRBV18
size: .
DNA: TGTGCCAGCTCACCGACTAGCGGGGGAAGCCACTACGAGCAGTACTTC
CDR3: CASSPTSGGSHYEQYF

D: .
length: 14
J: TRBJ2-2
V: TRBV6-4
size: .
DNA: TGTGCCAGCAGTGACTCGTGGCCCACCGGGGAGCTGTTTTTT
CDR3: CASSDSWPTGELFF

D: TRBD2
length: 19
J: TRBJ2-3
V: TRBV4-2
size: .
DNA: TGTGCCAGCAGCCCTCTTTCCGGACTAGCGGGCTTGAGCACAGATACGCAGTATTTT
CDR3: CASSPLSGLAGLSTDTQYF

D: .
length: 13
J: TRBJ1-2
V: TRBV5-1
size: .
DNA: TGCGCCAGCAGCTGGACAGTGAACTATGGCTACACCTTC
CDR3: CASSWTVNYGYTF

D: .
length: 14
J: TRBJ1-5
V: TRBV5-5
size: .
DNA: TGTGCCAGCAGCTTGGGGGCCAGCAATCAGCCCCAGCATTTT
CDR3: CASSLGASNQPQHF

D: TRBD1
length: 14
J: TRBJ2-2
V: TRBV19
size: .
DNA: TGTGCCAGTAGTTGGGGACAGGGAACCGGGGAGCTGTTTTTT
CDR3: CASSWGQGTGELFF

D: .
length: 11
J: TRBJ2-7
V: TRBV5-8
size: .
DNA: TGTGCCAGCAGCTTTGGCGGCGAGCAGTACTTC
CDR3: CASSFGGEQYF

D: TRBD2
length: 15
J: TRBJ2-1
V: TRBV7-8
size: .
DNA: TGTGCCAGCAGCTTAGGTCGAGCGGGGGGGCCTGAGCAGTTCTTC
CDR3: CASSLGRAGGPEQFF

D: .
length: 15
J: TRBJ1-1
V: TRBV11-2
size: .
DNA: TGTGCCAGCAGCTTGGGAGGGGGGGGGTACACTGAAGCTTTCTTT
CDR3: CASSLGGGGYTEAFF

D: .
length: 13
J: TRBJ1-1
V: TRBV13
size: .
DNA: TGTGCCAGCACCAGAGGGAAGAACACTGAAGCTTTCTTT
CDR3: CASTRGKNTEAFF

D: .
length: 14
J: TRBJ1-2
V: TRBV4-1
size: .
DNA: TGCGCCAGCAGCCAGGACCCGACAGGTTATGGCTACACCTTC
CDR3: CASSQDPTGYGYTF

D: TRBD1
length: 14
J: TRBJ2-7
V: TRBV27
size: .
DNA: TGTGCCAGCAGTCCTACAGGGGTAGGAAACGAGCAGTACTTC
CDR3: CASSPTGVGNEQYF

D: TRBD1
length: 14
J: TRBJ1-6
V: TRBV5-6
size: once
DNA: TGTGCCAGCAGATTGGGACAGGGTTATTCACCCCTCCACTTT
CDR3: CASRLGQGYSPLHF

D: .
length: 14
J: TRBJ1-6
V: TRBV6-1
size: .
DNA: TGTGCCAGCAAAGCAGGATTCTATAATTCACCCCTCCACTTT
CDR3: CASKAGFYNSPLHF

D: .
length: 11
J: TRBJ1-2
V: TRBV27
size: .
DNA: TGTGCCAGCAAAGACGGGTTTGGCTACACCTTC
CDR3: CASKDGFGYTF

D: .
length: 14
J: TRBJ1-3
V: TRBV5-4
size: .
DNA: TGTGCCAGCAGCTTCGGACCCTTGGGAGACACCATATATTTT
CDR3: CASSFGPLGDTIYF

D: .
length: 16
J: TRBJ1-5
V: TRBV19
size: .
DNA: TGTGCCAGTAGTATATCCAGGAGGCTCTCAAATCAGCCCCAGCATTTT
CDR3: CASSISRRLSNQPQHF

D: .
length: 13
J: TRBJ2-4
V: TRBV25-1
size: .
DNA: TGTGCCAGCAGTGAATCAGGCAAAAACATTCAGTACTTC
CDR3: CASSESGKNIQYF

D: TRBD2
length: 16
J: TRBJ2-1
V: TRBV7-3
size: .
DNA: TGTGCCAGCAGCTTAAAGCTAGCGGGGGGGTACAATGAGCAGTTCTTC
CDR3: CASSLKLAGGYNEQFF

D: TRBD2
length: 15
J: TRBJ2-5
V: TRBV7-9
size: once
DNA: TGTGCCAGCAGCTTAATAGCGGGGGGCCAAGAGACCCAGTACTTC
CDR3: CASSLIAGGQETQYF

D: .
length: 17
J: TRBJ1-1
V: TRBV18
size: .
DNA: TGTGCCAGCTCTCCCCAGAAGGGGCAAGCGATGAACACTGAAGCTTTCTTT
CDR3: CASSPQKGQAMNTEAFF

D: .
length: 12
J: TRBJ1-1
V: TRBV5-6
size: .
DNA: TGTGCCAGCAGCTTGCGAGGAGAGAAAGCTTTCTTT
CDR3: CASSLRGEKAFF

D: TRBD2
length: 11
J: TRBJ2-1
V: TRBV6-6
size: .
DNA: TGTGCCAGCAGTCCCGGACTAGAACCGTTCTTC
CDR3: CASSPGLEPFF

D: .
length: 15
J: TRBJ1-5
V: TRBV5-4
size: .
DNA: TGTGCCAGCAGCACGGATCCAGGGAGCAATCAGCCCCAGCATTTT
CDR3: CASSTDPGSNQPQHF

D: .
length: 12
J: TRBJ2-5
V: TRBV19
size: once
DNA: TGTGCCAGTAGTTTCTATCAAGAGACCCAGTACTTC
CDR3: CASSFYQETQYF

D: TRBD1
length: 18
J: TRBJ1-5
V: TRBV19
size: .
DNA: TGTGCCAGTAAAGCCGAAACAGGGGGTTTATCGAGCAATCAGCCCCAGCATTTT
CDR3: CASKAETGGLSSNQPQHF

D: TRBD2
length: 17
J: TRBJ2-1
V: TRBV4-2
size: .
DNA: TGTGCCAGCAGCCGCCGACTAGCGGGGGACAATTACAATGAGCAGTTCTTC
CDR3: CASSRRLAGDNYNEQFF

D: TRBD1
length: 16
J: TRBJ1-2
V: TRBV6-5
size: .
DNA: TGTGCCAGCAGTTACTCGGGCAGGGGGTCTTACTATGGCTACACCTTC
CDR3: CASSYSGRGSYYGYTF

D: .
length: 11
J: TRBJ2-7
V: TRBV6-1
size: .
DNA: TGTGCCAGCGCGGGGGCCAACGAGCAGTACTTC
CDR3: CASAGANEQYF

D: .
length: 11
J: TRBJ2-2
V: TRBV5-1
size: .
DNA: TGCGCCAGCAGCCGGACCGGGGAGCTGTTTTTT
CDR3: CASSRTGELFF

D: TRBD1
length: 14
J: TRBJ1-2
V: TRBV2
size: .
DNA: TGTGCCAGCAGTGGGGGACAGGGGTCGAGTGGCTACACCTTC
CDR3: CASSGGQGSSGYTF

D: TRBD1
length: 12
J: TRBJ1-1
V: TRBV5-1
size: once
DNA: TGCGCCAGCAGCTCTGGACAGGGAGAAGCTTTCTTT
CDR3: CASSSGQGEAFF

D: .
length: 16
J: TRBJ2-1
V: TRBV2
size: once
DNA: TGTGCCAGCAGTTCCTTCGGGACATCTACCTACAATGAGCAGTTCTTC
CDR3: CASSSFGTSTYNEQFF

D: TRBD1
length: 15
J: TRBJ1-6
V: TRBV11-2
size: .
DNA: TGTGCCAGCAGCTTAGGTGGGACAGGGGGTTCACCCCTCCACTTT
CDR3: CASSLGGTGGSPLHF